Listed below are T cell receptor beta chains from one sample, sequenced in a study of blood T cell repertoires in COVID-19. Data came from immunoSEQ multiplex PCR; TCRdb stores just in-frame clones and leaves some out. Among about 310,000 clones listed, roughly 87% were seen once. The sequencing input was peripheral blood. All receptors come from a middle-aged man with active or convalescent COVID-19. Each CDR3 is given with its conserved first and last residue. The order of the fields is clone size, D gene, J gene, V gene, CDR3 protein, CDR3 DNA. D genes are given only for firm matches. Where a row states a size, it is once, few, many or the class of an expanded clone; other rows omit it.

>few|NA|TRBJ1-4|TRBV27
CASSLSTGNYNEKLFF
TGTGCCAGCAGTTTATCGACCGGGAACTATAATGAAAAACTGTTTTTT
>NA|TRBD1|TRBJ1-2|TRBV5-3
CARSLRGPIGAYGYTF
TGTGCCAGAAGCTTAAGGGGGCCCATCGGCGCCTATGGCTACACCTTC
>NA|TRBD1|TRBJ1-2|TRBV6-5
CASSYVTGTDGYTF
TGTGCCAGCAGTTACGTGACCGGGACAGATGGCTACACCTTC
>NA|TRBD1|TRBJ2-7|TRBV3-1/TRBV3-2
CASSQTGDLEQYF
TGTGCCAGCAGCCAAACAGGGGATCTCGAGCAGTACTTC
>NA|NA|TRBJ2-1|TRBV7-9
CARQGGAYNEQFF
TGTGCCAGGCAGGGCGGGGCCTACAATGAGCAGTTCTTC
>NA|TRBD2|TRBJ2-1|TRBV19
CASSKGTNKFADYNEQFF
TGTGCCAGTAGTAAAGGGACTAACAAATTCGCGGATTACAATGAGCAGTTCTTC
>NA|NA|TRBJ1-1|TRBV5-4
CASSPGGGPVTTEAFF
TGTGCCAGCAGCCCTGGGGGGGGACCGGTAACCACTGAAGCTTTCTTT
>NA|NA|TRBJ1-2|TRBV7-9
CASTQGAGFGYTF
TGTGCCAGCACCCAAGGGGCAGGTTTTGGCTACACCTTC
>NA|NA|TRBJ1-5|TRBV24-1
CATSDSPTPYSNQPQHF
TGTGCCACCAGTGACTCCCCAACCCCCTATAGCAATCAGCCCCAGCATTTT
>NA|TRBD1|TRBJ2-7|TRBV11-2
CASSLGQGESYEQYF
TGTGCCAGCAGCTTAGGACAGGGGGAATCCTACGAGCAGTACTTC
>once|TRBD1|TRBJ2-2|TRBV11-2
CASSSTGAKTGELFF
TGTGCCAGCAGCTCGACAGGGGCAAAGACCGGGGAGCTGTTTTTT
>NA|NA|TRBJ2-7|TRBV27
CASSLSGGSFYEQYF
TGTGCCAGCAGTTTATCGGGGGGTTCCTTCTACGAGCAGTACTTC
>NA|NA|TRBJ1-1|TRBV5-5
CASSLAVMSNTEAFF
TGTGCCAGCAGCCTAGCGGTTATGTCCAACACTGAAGCTTTCTTT
>NA|NA|TRBJ2-1|TRBV18
CASSPIRDRYNEQFF
TGTGCCAGCTCACCTATACGAGACAGATACAATGAGCAGTTCTTC
>NA|TRBD2|TRBJ2-1|TRBV7-3
CASSLYGGTSVRDEQFF
TGTGCCAGCAGCTTATATGGCGGGACTAGCGTTCGCGATGAGCAGTTCTTC
>NA|NA|TRBJ1-6|TRBV28
CASSPPTFLNNSPLHF
TGTGCCAGCAGCCCCCCTACCTTCCTTAATAATTCACCCCTCCACTTT
>NA|TRBD1|TRBJ2-7|TRBV2
CASTTGASYEQYF
TGTGCCAGCACGACAGGGGCTTCCTACGAGCAGTACTTC
>once|NA|TRBJ2-5|TRBV27
CASSLYSGGETQYF
TGTGCCAGCAGTTTATATAGCGGTGGGGAGACCCAGTACTTC
>NA|TRBD1|TRBJ1-3|TRBV10-3
CAISQTGGAPGNTIYF
TGTGCCATCAGTCAGACAGGGGGCGCTCCCGGAAACACCATATATTTT
>NA|TRBD1|TRBJ2-5|TRBV18
CASSPRDSETQYF
TGTGCCAGCTCACCGAGGGACAGCGAGACCCAGTACTTC
>NA|TRBD1|TRBJ1-2|TRBV3-1/TRBV3-2
CASSPRLGTGGYGYTF
TGTGCCAGCAGCCCCAGGCTCGGGACAGGGGGCTATGGCTACACCTTC
>NA|TRBD2|TRBJ2-3|TRBV4-3
CASSQGKGSGAFTDTQYF
TGCGCCAGCAGCCAGGGGAAGGGGAGCGGGGCTTTCACAGATACGCAGTATTTT
>few|NA|TRBJ1-5|TRBV19
CASSTNRQPQHF
TGTGCCAGTAGTACAAACAGACAGCCCCAGCATTTT
>few|NA|TRBJ1-1|TRBV6-2/TRBV6-3
CASTPLPGRGRTTEAFF
TGTGCCAGCACCCCCCTCCCGGGACGCGGGAGGACCACTGAAGCTTTCTTT
>NA|TRBD1|TRBJ2-3|TRBV2
CATNPGQGTDTQYF
TGTGCCACCAACCCGGGACAGGGAACAGATACGCAGTATTTT
>NA|TRBD1|TRBJ1-2|TRBV28
CASRSGGEGYTF
TGTGCCAGCAGGTCAGGGGGCGAAGGCTACACCTTC
>few|TRBD1|TRBJ2-3|TRBV6-6
CASLDRTDTQYF
TGTGCCAGCCTGGACAGGACAGATACGCAGTATTTT
>NA|NA|TRBJ2-5|TRBV6-5
CATSTSVETQYF
TGTGCCACCTCGACTAGTGTGGAGACCCAGTACTTC
>NA|NA|TRBJ2-1|TRBV10-1
CASSDRENRDEQFF
TGCGCCAGCAGTGACCGGGAGAATCGCGATGAGCAGTTCTTC
>NA|TRBD1|TRBJ1-6|TRBV18
CASSQTGDDSPLHF
TGTGCCAGCTCACAGACAGGGGATGATTCACCCCTCCACTTT
>NA|TRBD1|TRBJ2-7|TRBV6-2/TRBV6-3
CASSYPQQGSTYEQYF
TGTGCCAGCAGTTACCCCCAACAGGGGTCAACCTACGAGCAGTACTTC
>NA|TRBD2|TRBJ2-7|TRBV20-1
CSASLAGESGEQYF
TGCAGTGCTAGTCTAGCGGGGGAATCGGGTGAGCAGTACTTC
>NA|NA|TRBJ1-2|TRBV21-1
CASSKGGVQGKANYGYTF
TGTGCCAGCAGCAAAGGAGGAGTACAGGGGAAAGCTAACTATGGCTACACCTTC
>NA|TRBD1|TRBJ2-7|TRBV2
CASTPFRDSISYEQYF
TGTGCCAGCACTCCTTTCCGGGACAGCATTTCCTACGAGCAGTACTTC